This entry describes one T cell receptor beta chain. Here immunoSEQ multiplex PCR was the method, and the copy in TCRdb shows in-frame clones only, minus some. The sample includes more than 75,000 clones, around 90% seen only once; the top ten take over 0.2%. This sample is part of a study of technical replicates of blood from a handful of donors. Trimming shortened V by 3 bases and J by 0 bases, and 9 bases separated the two germline ends. The germline V gene encodes CDR1 MNHEY and CDR2 SMNVEV (reference sequence). The CDR3 runs 15 residues. Sequenced sample: T cells isolated from PBMCs. The source is a human donor in good health. The J gene is TRBJ1-5, the V gene TRBV27; D not resolved. DNA of the CDR3: TGTGCCAGCAGTTTTGAGGGCTATAGCAATCAGCCCCAGCATTTT. Translating gives CASSFEGYSNQPQHF.